These 20 T cell receptor beta chains share one sample of origin, sequenced in a study of T cell clonality in common variable immunodeficiency. Here immunoSEQ multiplex PCR was the method, and the copy in TCRdb shows in-frame clones only, minus some. The repertoire yields 35,000 to 50,000 clones, none seen only once; the top ten contain over 1.1%. Sequenced: peripheral blood mononuclear cells. Receptors originate from a person aged 18-70 years in good health.

This clone was found many times. The read finishes 3 residues shy of the CDR3 end, and the germline J gene is used to complete it. The chain has TRBV3-1 (or the pseudogene TRBV3-2) and TRBJ2-4, with 10 nucleotides matching TRBD1. The CDR3 totals 17 residues. Germline V lookup: CDR1 LGHDT, CDR2 YNNKEL (reference sequence). Trimming took 4 bases from V and 1 from J; bases not matched to a gene: 7. The CDR3 loop reads CASSLSLTGGAKNIQYF. The sequenced part of the CDR3 DNA is TGTGCCAGCAGCCTTTCTTTGACAGGGGGCGCCAAAAACATT.

This clone has a count of ten or more. The read ends 3 residues shy of where the CDR3 ends; the end is completed using the germline J gene. The chain employs TRBV2 and TRBJ2-3; 14 bases agree with TRBD2. The CDR3 consists of 17 residues. V dropped 9 bases and J dropped 1; count of bases not matched to a gene: 9. Germline V gene lookup returns CDR1 SNHLY and CDR2 FYNNEI. The CDR3 loop reads CARKTSGRALGTDTQYF. The part of the CDR3 DNA that was read is TGTGCCAGAAAGACTAGCGGGAGGGCCCTTGGCACAGATACG.

The sample holds many counts of this clone. The sequenced CDR3 bases are TGTGCCAGCAGCTATTTATCAGGGGCCAATGAG. Protein product: CASSYLSGANE. The CDR3 reads in full as CASSYLSGANEQFF. V gene TRBV11-3 combines with J gene TRBJ2-1, with TRBD1 as a possible D gene (6 bases). The read stops 3 residues short of the end of the CDR3; the missing end is completed from the germline J gene. Germline CDR1 reads SGHNT; CDR2 reads YENEEA. V shed 4 bases and J shed 6 bases, with 13 bases lying between them. The CDR3 extends over 14 amino acids.

This clone has more than one count but fewer than ten. Read data end 3 residues before the CDR3 end; the end is taken from the germline J gene. The chain is built from TRBV19 and TRBJ1-2; perhaps TRBD1 as D (6 bases). The germline V gene encodes CDR1 LNHDA and CDR2 SQIVND (reference sequence). This CDR3 spans 15 amino acids. CDR3 amino acids: CASRRGTGYTDTYTF. The sequenced part of the CDR3 DNA is TGTGCCAGTAGAAGGGGGACGGGCTACACAGATACC.

In this sample, this clone turned up many times. The read terminates 3 residues before the CDR3 end, so the remaining end is supplied by the germline J gene. This sequence joins TRBV6-1 and TRBJ2-5, with 8 bases fitting TRBD2. The germline gives CDR1 MNHNS, CDR2 SASEGT. The junction had 9 bases not matched to a gene; V was cut back by 0 bases and J by 0 bases. This CDR3 region has 18 residues. CDR3 sequence: CASSEAWIAGSYQETQYF. The CDR3 bases that were read are TGTGCCAGCAGTGAAGCGTGGATAGCGGGATCGTACCAAGAGACC.

The sample holds a few counts of this clone. One base away lies a much larger clone, so this may be a sequencing read error. The read falls 3 residues short of the CDR3 end, and the missing part is taken from the germline J gene. The chain has TRBV19 and TRBJ2-3, with D maybe TRBD1 (6 bases). The CDR3 has 15 residues. The germline V gene encodes CDR1 LNHDA and CDR2 SQIVND (reference sequence). The CDR3: CASSSNQGIDQPQYF. The CDR3 DNA, read in part, is TGTGCCAGTAGCTCCAATCAGGGGATTGATCAGCCG. Looking up the rest from reference TRBV19 and TRBJ2-3 gives the full variable domain: DGGITQSPKYLFRKEGQNVTLSCEQNLNHDAMYWYRQDPGQGLRLIYYSQIVNDFQKGDIAEGYSVSREKKESFPLTVTSAQKNPTAFYLCASSSNQGIDQPQYFGPGTRLTVL.

This clone was seen repeatedly, ten times or more. The DNA ends 3 residues before the CDR3 does, and the rest of the CDR3 is filled in from the germline J gene. The V call is TRBV10-3, the J call TRBJ2-1; 9 nucleotides agree with TRBD2. This CDR3 is built from 15 residues. In germline, CDR1 is ENHRY, CDR2 SYGVKD. V lost 5 bases and J lost 7; bases outside the gene matches: 9. Incomplete CDR3 DNA: TGTGCCATCAGTCCGCCGGGACTAGCTTCGAATGAG. This gives the protein CAISPPGLASNE. The entire CDR3 sequence reads CAISPPGLASNEQFF.

This clone has a handful of counts. The read stops 3 residues short of the end of the CDR3; the missing end is completed from the germline J gene. The J gene is TRBJ2-1, the V gene TRBV7-8, with 8 bases lining up with TRBD2. V lost 5 bases, J lost 6 bases, and 9 bases stayed unmatched. The CDR3 is made up of 15 amino acids. Per germline, CDR1 SGHVS and CDR2 FQNEAQ. The CDR3 DNA, read in part, is TGTGCCAGCAGCCTGAGCGGGAGCCGGGTCAATGAG. Residues: CASSLSGSRVNE. The entire CDR3 protein reads CASSLSGSRVNEQFF. The full variable domain, with the rest looked up from reference TRBV7-8 and TRBJ2-1, is GAGVSQSPRYKVAKRGQDVALRCDPISGHVSLFWYQQALGQGPEFLTYFQNEAQLDKSGLPSDRFFAERPEGSVSTLKIQRTQQEDSAVYLCASSLSGSRVNEQFFGPGTRLTVL.

This clone was observed many times. Read sequence stops 3 residues before the CDR3 end, and the germline J gene provides the missing end. This rearrangement joins TRBV19 to TRBJ2-7; D is undetermined. V was pared by 3 bases and J by 3 bases, with 12 bases between. This CDR3 has 14 residues. Germline V gives CDR1 LNHDA, CDR2 SQIVND (reference sequence). CDR3 DNA, as far as it was read: TGTGCCAGTAGTATCACGCGGTCTAACTACGAG. Residues: CASSITRSNYE. The CDR3 as a whole reads CASSITRSNYEQYF.

This clone was detected ten times or more. Read coverage stops 3 residues before the CDR3 terminus; the germline J gene supplies the remainder. The rearrangement uses TRBV7-2 and TRBJ2-3, with 8 bases identical to TRBD1. V trimming: 5 bases; J trimming: 0 bases; junction bases outside the gene matches: 4. The CDR3 consists of 15 residues. CDR1 and CDR2 (germline): SGHTA, FQGNSA. The part of the CDR3 DNA that was read is TGTGCCAGCAGCCTAAGACAGGGGAGCACAGATACG. It translates to CASSLRQGSTDT. The full CDR3 reads CASSLRQGSTDTQYF.

This clone has ten or more counts. The CDR3 end lies 3 residues beyond the end of the read and is filled in from the germline J gene. The gene calls are TRBV20-1 and TRBJ1-2, with 8 bases lining up with TRBD1. Germline lookup yields CDR1 DFQATT and CDR2 SNEGSKA (reference sequence). This CDR3 region has 17 residues. V shed 0 bases, J shed 3 bases, and the junction held 12 bases outside the gene matches. The chain's CDR3 is CSARDRAGGYLYYGYTF. The CDR3 bases that were read are TGCAGTGCTAGAGATCGGGCAGGGGGCTACCTCTACTATGGC.

The sample holds many counts of this clone. The CDR3 end falls 3 residues outside the read, so it is completed with the germline J gene. The gene calls are TRBV5-6 and TRBJ2-7; possibly TRBD1 for D (5 bases). Trimming took 0 bases from V and 2 from J, leaving 9 bases between them. Germline CDR1 reads SGHDT; CDR2 reads YYEEEE. The CDR3 loop spans 14 amino acids. Here the CDR3 reads CASSLEGPTYEQYF. The part of the CDR3 DNA that was read is TGTGCCAGCAGCTTGGAGGGGCCCACCTACGAG.

Many counts were recorded for this clone. The read falls 3 residues short of the CDR3 end, and the missing part is taken from the germline J gene. The chain is built from TRBV14 and TRBJ2-7; 15 bases line up with TRBD2. Germline V gene sequence: CDR1 SGHDN, CDR2 FVKESK. The junction had 9 bases not matched to a gene; V was cut back by 4 bases and J by 2 bases. The CDR3 sequence is 18 residues long. The CDR3 protein is CASSRTPGLAGGTYEQYF. The CDR3 bases that were read are TGTGCCAGCAGCCGCACTCCGGGACTAGCGGGAGGTACCTACGAG.

This clone was seen repeatedly, ten times or more. Read data end 3 residues before the CDR3 end; the end is taken from the germline J gene. The V call is TRBV28, the J call TRBJ2-2, with a possible D match to TRBD1 (5 bases). The CDR3 sequence is 17 residues long. V lost 3 bases and J lost 2, with 16 bases in between. Germline V CDR1 and CDR2: MDHEN, SYDVKM. Incomplete CDR3 DNA: TGTGCCAGCAGTTTGGCCTTCGGGCAGGGAAACACCGGGGAG. Translation gives CASSLAFGQGNTGE. In full, the CDR3 is CASSLAFGQGNTGELFF.

This clone was recorded many times. The sequenced fragment ends 3 residues before the CDR3 boundary, so the rest is inferred from the germline J gene. The chain has TRBV30 and TRBJ1-5; 7 nucleotides agree with TRBD1. Trimming removed 7 bases from V and 1 base from J; junction bases left unmatched: 7. Germline CDR1 GTSNPN, CDR2 SVGIG (reference sequence). CDR3 size: 14 residues. Partial CDR3 DNA: TGTGCCTACAGGCAGGGGGTGAGCAATCAGCCC. It yields the protein CAYRQGVSNQP. The CDR3 in its entirety is CAYRQGVSNQPQHF.

This clone was found many times. The CDR3 goes on 3 residues after the read ends, and that part is filled in from the germline J gene. The chain recombines TRBV19 with TRBJ1-4; 8 bases are a match to TRBD1. CDR1 LNHDA and CDR2 SQIVND come from the germline V gene (reference sequence). The CDR3 spans 13 residues. With 7 bases clipped from V and 6 bases from J, the junction kept 4 bases outside the gene matches. The CDR3 reads CASTDRGDEKLFF. The part of the CDR3 DNA that was read is TGTGCCAGTACCGACAGGGGCGATGAAAAA.

This clone showed up many times. The read comes to an end 3 residues before the CDR3 does, leaving the germline J gene to fill in the end. The J gene is TRBJ1-1, the V gene TRBV4-2; D is uncertain. The CDR3 runs to 17 residues. Per the germline V gene, CDR1 is LGHNA and CDR2 is YNFKEQ. V was cut by 2 bases and J by 2 bases, with 18 bases left in between. The CDR3 sequence is CASSQPFEGITNTEAFF. Incomplete CDR3 DNA: TGTGCCAGCAGCCAACCCTTTGAGGGCATTACCAACACTGAA.

This clone was observed at least ten times. The read ends 3 residues early relative to the CDR3; the germline J gene fills the gap. The gene calls are TRBV20-1 and TRBJ2-1; 13 bases match TRBD2. CDR3 length: 15 amino acids. J lost 4 bases, V lost 6 bases, and 6 bases had no gene match. CDR1 and CDR2 from the germline V gene are DFQATT and SNEGSKA (reference sequence). The CDR3 bases that were read are TGCAGTGCAATTAGACTAGCGGGAGGTTACAATGAG. Amino acid sequence: CSAIRLAGGYNE. In full, the CDR3 is CSAIRLAGGYNEQFF.

By its share, this clone is medium-sized. Read coverage stops 3 residues before the CDR3 terminus; the germline J gene supplies the remainder. The genes are TRBV20-1 and TRBJ2-3, with D possibly matching TRBD1 (6 bases). Germline V gene sequence: CDR1 DFQATT, CDR2 SNEGSKA (reference sequence). Trimming cost V 5 bases and J 2 bases, with 17 bases left between them. This CDR3 contains 15 residues. Partial CDR3 DNA: TGCAGTGCTCTCCCCGGACAGAAGATCACAGATACG. Amino acids: CSALPGQKITDT. The entire CDR3 protein is CSALPGQKITDTQYF.

This clone was counted between two and nine times. The read terminates 3 residues before the CDR3 end, so the remaining end is supplied by the germline J gene. V gene TRBV20-1 combines with J gene TRBJ1-1, with no clear D. Germline V gene sequence: CDR1 DFQATT, CDR2 SNEGSKA (reference sequence). The CDR3 extends over 11 amino acids. CDR3 DNA (partial): TGCAGTGCTAGAGGGTCGACGGGA. This translates into CSARGSTG. The whole CDR3 protein reads CSARGSTGAFF.